This is a list of T cell receptor beta chains from one sample in a study of blood T cells in healthy people across ages. TCRdb independently ran MiXCR on the 5' RACE reads; one entry per CDR3 protein. Altogether more than 750,000 distinct CDR3 sequences are present, about 27% being singletons, with the ten largest covering around 9.6%. These data are also associated with another study on T cells of mothers and their children.

Sequenced input: blood. The receptors were gathered from a middle-aged woman in good health. CDR3s include the opening cysteine and the closing phenylalanine or tryptophan. D genes are given only for firm matches. Where a row states a size, it is once, few, many or the class of an expanded clone; other rows omit it.

J	V	size	D	CDR3	DNA
TRBJ1-2	TRBV7-9	.	.	CASSPPGTGYGYTF	TGTGCCAGCAGCCCCCCCGGGACGGGCTATGGCTACACCTTC
TRBJ1-2	TRBV19	few	.	CATSPSNNYGYTF	TGTGCCACCAGTCCCAGCAATAACTATGGCTACACCTTC
TRBJ2-1	TRBV15	many	.	CATSRADGGQNNEQFF	TGTGCCACCAGCAGAGCGGACGGGGGGCAGAACAATGAGCAGTTCTTC
TRBJ1-4	TRBV9	.	TRBD1	CASSVDAGGEKLFF	TGTGCCAGCAGCGTAGATGCAGGGGGAGAAAAACTGTTTTTT
TRBJ2-7	TRBV5-1	.	TRBD1	CASSLDGTAYEQYF	TGCGCCAGCAGCTTGGACGGGACAGCATACGAGCAGTACTTC
TRBJ2-5	TRBV12-3/TRBV12-4	many	TRBD1	CASRGQGGTETQYF	TGTGCCAGCAGGGGACAGGGAGGGACAGAGACCCAGTACTTC
TRBJ2-7	TRBV7-3	many	TRBD1	CASSLQGQTVQYF	TGTGCCAGCAGCTTACAGGGACAGACAGTGCAGTACTTC
TRBJ1-2	TRBV10-3	few	.	CAMKTRVNYGYTF	TGTGCCATGAAGACTCGAGTTAACTATGGCTACACCTTC
TRBJ2-7	TRBV15	few	.	CATSRFGPLPGEQYF	TGTGCCACCAGCAGATTCGGACCGTTACCTGGCGAGCAGTACTTC
TRBJ2-1	TRBV10-3	many	TRBD1	CAILAPGQGEYNEQFF	TGTGCCATCCTTGCCCCGGGACAGGGGGAATACAATGAGCAGTTCTTC
TRBJ1-6	TRBV4-3	.	TRBD1	CASIQEVATGDSPLHF	TGCGCCAGCATCCAAGAGGTCGCGACAGGGGACTCACCCCTCCACTTT
TRBJ2-3	TRBV7-2	few	.	CASSSGRDSSTDTQYF	TGTGCCAGCAGCTCGGGGCGGGACTCTAGCACAGATACGCAGTATTTT
TRBJ2-5	TRBV4-1	.	TRBD1	CASSQGYGTGAQETQYF	TGCGCCAGCAGCCAAGGGTACGGGACAGGAGCTCAAGAGACCCAGTACTTC
TRBJ1-5	TRBV28	few	.	CASGNQPQHF	TGTGCCAGCGGAAATCAGCCCCAGCATTTT
TRBJ2-3	TRBV9	few	.	CASSVVQGWTDTQYF	TGTGCCAGCAGCGTAGTCCAGGGGTGGACAGATACGCAGTATTTT
TRBJ1-6	TRBV5-1	.	.	CASSQGNLQLYNSSLHF	TGCGCCAGCAGCCAGGGAAACTTACAGCTTTATAATTCATCCCTCCACTTT
TRBJ2-7	TRBV7-2	.	.	CASSLRQRTYEQYF	TGTGCCAGCAGCTTAAGACAGCGGACCTACGAGCAGTACTTC
TRBJ2-1	TRBV2	few	.	CASSKPPGRNNEQFF	TGTGCCAGCAGTAAACCCCCCGGACGGAACAATGAGCAGTTCTTC
TRBJ2-1	TRBV9	many	.	CASSAGGGDEFKFF	TGTGCCAGCAGCGCTGGGGGTGGTGATGAGTTTAAGTTCTTC
TRBJ2-3	TRBV6-1	.	.	CASSEYGDRTDTQYF	TGTGCCAGCAGTGAATACGGGGATCGCACAGATACGCAGTATTTT
TRBJ1-2	TRBV7-6	few	.	CASSFPKSGTGSLLGGYTF	TGTGCCAGCAGCTTCCCTAAATCGGGAACAGGATCCCTACTTGGTGGCTACACCTTC
TRBJ2-5	TRBV15	.	.	CATRGGQETQYF	TGTGCCACCAGGGGCGGACAAGAGACCCAGTACTTC
TRBJ2-7	TRBV11-1	many	TRBD2	CASSWLAGGAYEQYF	TGTGCCAGCAGTTGGCTAGCGGGGGGAGCCTACGAGCAGTACTTC
TRBJ1-4	TRBV6-5	many	TRBD1	CASRNNRGEKLFF	TGTGCCAGCAGGAACAACAGGGGTGAAAAACTGTTTTTT
TRBJ1-2	TRBV29-1	.	.	CSVEGGRGADGYTF	TGCAGCGTTGAAGGTGGGCGGGGGGCTGATGGCTACACCTTC
TRBJ2-3	TRBV7-2	few	.	CASTRDSNTDTQYF	TGTGCCAGCACCCGGGACTCCAACACAGATACGCAGTATTTT
TRBJ1-2	TRBV12-3/TRBV12-4	many	TRBD1	CASSLAGGLGYTF	TGTGCCAGCAGTTTAGCAGGGGGCTTAGGCTACACCTTC
TRBJ2-1	TRBV12-3/TRBV12-4	.	.	CASMGYNEQFF	TGTGCCAGCATGGGGTACAATGAGCAGTTCTTC
TRBJ1-5	TRBV29-1	.	TRBD1	CSVRTGGANQPQHF	TGCAGCGTTAGGACAGGGGGAGCCAATCAGCCCCAGCATTTT
TRBJ2-7	TRBV29-1	many	.	CSVGQDGYEQYF	TGCAGCGTTGGACAGGATGGGTACGAGCAGTACTTC
TRBJ1-1	TRBV6-5	.	.	CASSYSGGLVTEAFF	TGTGCCAGCAGTTACTCAGGGGGGCTGGTGACTGAAGCTTTCTTT
TRBJ2-3	TRBV29-1	few	.	CSVEVGATDTQYF	TGCAGCGTTGAAGTCGGGGCAACAGATACGCAGTATTTT
TRBJ2-1	TRBV2	.	TRBD2	CASRDPFIAGGINEQFF	TGTGCCAGCAGAGACCCGTTTATAGCGGGGGGGATCAATGAGCAGTTCTTC
TRBJ2-5	TRBV29-1	many	.	CSVEGPKRSQYF	TGCAGCGTTGAGGGACCAAAACGGTCCCAGTACTTC
TRBJ2-7	TRBV4-1	few	.	CASSQEWSASYNEQYF	TGCGCCAGCAGCCAAGAATGGTCGGCCAGCTACAATGAGCAGTACTTC
TRBJ2-5	TRBV18	.	.	CASSPPYF	TGTGCCAGCTCACCACCGTACTTC
TRBJ1-5	TRBV2	.	TRBD1	CATQGANQPQHF	TGTGCCACCCAGGGGGCCAATCAGCCCCAGCATTTT
TRBJ2-7	TRBV5-5	.	.	CASSLARTVTYEQYF	TGTGCCAGCAGCTTGGCCCGGACGGTTACCTACGAGCAGTACTTC
TRBJ2-5	TRBV5-6	few	.	CASSLVGQGTYF	.
TRBJ2-7	TRBV2	.	TRBD2	CASSEGLAGRLASYEQYF	TGTGCCAGCAGTGAAGGCCTAGCGGGGAGATTGGCATCCTACGAGCAGTACTTC
TRBJ2-1	TRBV4-1	.	.	CASSPLGMLDEQFF	TGCGCCAGCAGCCCTCTAGGCATGCTGGATGAGCAGTTCTTC
TRBJ2-7	TRBV5-1	few	.	CASSLGQARDKQYF	TGCGCCAGCAGCTTGGGACAGGCCCGCGACAAGCAGTACTTC
TRBJ2-1	TRBV6-1	many	.	CASTPRVRSSYNEQFF	TGTGCCAGCACCCCTCGAGTCAGAAGCTCCTACAATGAGCAGTTCTTC
TRBJ1-1	TRBV15	.	TRBD1	CATTYQGTGRAFF	TGTGCCACCACCTATCAGGGGACAGGGCGGGCTTTCTTT
TRBJ2-5	TRBV7-7	few	.	CASSSQPSGETQYF	TGTGCTAGCAGCTCCCAACCATCCGGCGAGACCCAGTACTTC
TRBJ2-1	TRBV20-1	.	.	CSARDGDSYNEQFF	TGCAGTGCTCGCGACGGGGACTCCTACAATGAGCAGTTCTTC
TRBJ2-7	TRBV25-1	.	TRBD1	CASSEPGQFYEQYF	TGTGCCAGCAGTGAACCGGGACAGTTCTACGAGCAGTACTTC
TRBJ2-1	TRBV10-3	many	TRBD1	CAISEPGQGATEQFF	TGTGCCATCAGTGAGCCCGGACAGGGGGCGACTGAGCAGTTCTTC
TRBJ2-7	TRBV5-1	.	TRBD2	CASTNPGGSYEQYF	TGCGCCAGCACCAACCCGGGAGGGTCCTACGAGCAGTACTTC
TRBJ2-1	TRBV5-1	.	.	CASSLASFSYNEQFF	TGCGCCAGCAGCTTGGCCAGCTTCTCCTACAATGAGCAGTTCTTC